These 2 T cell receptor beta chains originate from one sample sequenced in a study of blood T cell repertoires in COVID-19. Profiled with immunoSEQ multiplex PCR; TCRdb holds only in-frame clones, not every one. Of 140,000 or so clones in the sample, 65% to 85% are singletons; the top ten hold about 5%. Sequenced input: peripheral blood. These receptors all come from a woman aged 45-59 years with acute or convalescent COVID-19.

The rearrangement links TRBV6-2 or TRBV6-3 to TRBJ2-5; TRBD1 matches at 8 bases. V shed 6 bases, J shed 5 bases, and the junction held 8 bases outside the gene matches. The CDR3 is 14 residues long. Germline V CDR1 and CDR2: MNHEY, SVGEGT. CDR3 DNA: TGTGCCAGCAGCAAGACAGGGGTAGAGGAGACCCAGTACTTC. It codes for CASSKTGVEETQYF.

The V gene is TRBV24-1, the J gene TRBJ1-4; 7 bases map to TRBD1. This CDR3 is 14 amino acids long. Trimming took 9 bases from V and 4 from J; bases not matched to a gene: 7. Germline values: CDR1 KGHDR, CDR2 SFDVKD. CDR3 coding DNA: TGTGCCACCGGGGACAGCAGCGGTAATGAAAAACTGTTTTTT. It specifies CATGDSSGNEKLFF.